The 20 T cell receptor beta chains listed next were all sequenced from one sample in a study of T cells in Graves' hyperthyroidism and ophthalmopathy. Amplified TCR beta CDR3 regions came from RNA transcripts. HTBI primers drove first-round RT-PCR of the TCR CDR3. One entry per CDR3 protein, called by TCRdb with MiXCR from the multiplex PCR reads. The sample carries 300,000 to 400,000 distinct CDR3 sequences, around a sixth recorded once. The material sequenced was blood. The receptors were sampled from a woman in her forties or fifties with Graves' hyperthyroidism.

The V call is TRBV10-3, the J call TRBJ2-5, with TRBD2 identical over 9 bases. V shed 4 bases and J 3 bases; nucleotides not matched to a gene: 18. The germline V gene encodes CDR1 ENHRY and CDR2 SYGVKD. CDR3 length equals 19 residues. The CDR3 region has the DNA TGTGCCATCAGTGCTCGCCGATCCTACACGGGCGGGAGGGAAGAGACCCAGTACTTC. It codes for CAISARRSYTGGREETQYF.

This clonotype was observed a handful of times. The V call is TRBV27, the J call TRBJ1-3; unclear D gene. This CDR3 spans 14 amino acids. In germline, CDR1 is MNHEY, CDR2 SMNVEV (reference sequence). Trimming pared 6 bases from V and 1 base from J, leaving 10 bases between. The CDR3 DNA is TGTGCCAGCAGCCCAGCCCGATCTGGAAACACCATATATTTT. Translated, it gives CASSPARSGNTIYF.

This sequence joins TRBV3-1 and TRBJ2-7, with TRBD1 matching over 7 bases. CDR3 size: 15 residues. Germline assignment: CDR1 LGHDT and CDR2 YNNKEL (reference sequence). V was pared by 2 bases and J by 2 bases, with 6 bases of the junction left unmatched. In DNA form, the CDR3 reads TGTGCCAGCAGCCAAAAACCGGGACAGACCTACGAGCAGTACTTC. It is translated as CASSQKPGQTYEQYF.

This clonotype was observed a handful of times. The chain combines TRBV6-1 with TRBJ1-1, with TRBD1 matching 7 bases. V was clipped by 4 bases and J by 0 bases; unmatched bases: 2. CDR3 length: 14 amino acids. Germline V gives CDR1 MNHNS, CDR2 SASEGT. The CDR3 region has the DNA TGTGCCAGCAGTGTGACAGGGTTGAACACTGAAGCTTTCTTT. Translated: CASSVTGLNTEAFF.

The genes are TRBV5-1 and TRBJ2-3; 7 nucleotides match TRBD1. Germline trimming cut 0 bases from V and 6 bases from J; bases unmatched to any gene: 10. Germline V CDR1 and CDR2: SGHRS, YFSETQ. This CDR3 is built from 16 residues. The CDR3 DNA sequence: TGCGCCAGCAGCTTGGCCCCGACAGGGAATATGGATACGCAGTATTTT. Protein: CASSLAPTGNMDTQYF.

The chain links TRBV5-1 to TRBJ2-6; D gene unclear. Germline V gene data show CDR1 as SGHRS and CDR2 as YFSETQ. The V end lost 7 bases, the J end lost 2 bases, and 10 bases lay between the germline ends. The CDR3 has 14 amino acids. The CDR3 nucleotides read TGCGCCAGCTACTTGACCCCTGGGGCCAACGTCCTGACTTTC. This gives the protein CASYLTPGANVLTF.

This chain joins TRBV9 and TRBJ1-2; TRBD1 is a possible D gene (5 bases). The length of the CDR3 is 13 residues. V was shortened by 5 bases and J by 7 bases, with 15 bases between the two germline ends. Germline CDR1 SGDLS, CDR2 YYNGEE. The CDR3 loop is CASRDGGGRGYTF. The CDR3 DNA follows: TGTGCCAGCAGAGACGGCGGGGGTCGTGGCTACACCTTC.

Points on this clonotype: This may be a read error: a much more frequent sequence differs by one nucleotide. This chain uses TRBV2 with TRBJ2-7; 10 nucleotides line up with TRBD2. The DNA end favors TRBJ2-1, so the J call may be wrong. Germline loops: CDR1 SNHLY, CDR2 FYNNEI. This CDR3 has 15 residues. The CDR3 nucleotides are TGTGCCAGCAGCTCTAACCTAGCGGGAGCCTACGAGCAGTTCTTC. Its translation: CASSSNLAGAYEQFF.

This clonotype was observed a handful of times. The genes are TRBV27 and TRBJ2-4, with a tentative D call TRBD2 (7 bases). Germline loops: CDR1 MNHEY, CDR2 SMNVEV (reference sequence). Between the trimmed V and J ends, which lost 0 bases and 3 bases, there was a span of 15 bases. CDR3 length: 17 amino acids. Here the CDR3 DNA reads TGTGCCAGCAGTTTATCGATCGGGGGGCGCCACAAAAACATTCAGTACTTC. It is translated as CASSLSIGGRHKNIQYF.

This clonotype was seen many times. This chain uses TRBV3-1 with TRBJ2-3, with 13 bases matching TRBD2. The CDR3 length is 19 residues. Trimming at V came to 3 bases and at J to 6 bases, leaving 15 bases not matched to a gene. Germline CDR1 and CDR2: LGHDT and YNNKEL (reference sequence). The DNA of the CDR3 is TGTGCCAGCAGCCACCCCGTGGCCCCGACTAGCGGGGGGCGGGATACGCAGTATTTT. It specifies CASSHPVAPTSGGRDTQYF.

As to this clonotype: A read error may explain this, as a much larger clone is one base away. J is TRBJ2-1 and V is TRBV12-3 or TRBV12-4; TRBD1 aligns across 8 bases. This CDR3 spans 14 amino acids. CDR3 nucleotides: TGTGCCAGCAGTACACGGACAGGGTCGAATGAGGAGTACTTC. It specifies CASSTRTGSNEEYF.

In its sample, this clonotype was seen many times. CDR3: CASSLAGLAGIYEQYF. CDR3 coding DNA: TGTGCCAGCAGCTTAGCGGGCCTAGCGGGGATCTACGAGCAGTACTTC. The rearrangement links TRBV7-9 to TRBJ2-7; 9 bases map to TRBD2. V was pared by 0 bases and J by 3 bases, with 6 bases of the junction left unmatched. This CDR3 is built from 16 residues. CDR1 is SEHNR and CDR2 is FQNEAQ in the germline V gene (reference sequence).

The chain joins TRBV19 to TRBJ2-3; 7 bases are a match to TRBD1. After removal of 4 bases from V and 3 bases from J, the junction contained 13 bases not matched to a gene. CDR3 length: 17 amino acids. Germline V gene sequence: CDR1 LNHDA, CDR2 SQIVND (reference sequence). The CDR3 is CASSTEYRGRGTDTQYF. CDR3 in DNA: TGTGCCAGTAGTACTGAGTACAGGGGCCGAGGGACAGATACGCAGTATTTT. Looking up the rest from reference TRBV19 and TRBJ2-3 gives the full variable domain: DGGITQSPKYLFRKEGQNVTLSCEQNLNHDAMYWYRQDPGQGLRLIYYSQIVNDFQKGDIAEGYSVSREKKESFPLTVTSAQKNPTAFYLCASSTEYRGRGTDTQYFGPGTRLTVL.

V usage is TRBV27 and J usage is TRBJ1-5; D is perhaps TRBD1 (5 bases). The CDR3 contains 14 residues. Trimming removed 4 bases at V and 2 bases at J, with 9 bases between. Germline V CDR1 and CDR2: MNHEY, SMNVEV (reference sequence). The CDR3 region is CASSYAGGNQPQHF. In DNA, the CDR3 is TGTGCCAGCAGTTATGCGGGGGGCAATCAGCCCCAGCATTTT.

This clonotype was seen at least ten times. The chain has TRBV10-3 and TRBJ2-1, with 9 positions matching TRBD2. Trimming took 6 bases from V and 8 from J; bases not matched to a gene: 14. CDR3 length: 16 amino acids. Germline CDR1 ENHRY, CDR2 SYGVKD. The chain's CDR3 is CAISGERAGGSYEQFF. CDR3 coding DNA: TGTGCCATCAGCGGGGAAAGAGCGGGAGGATCATATGAGCAGTTCTTC.

About this clonotype: This may be a read error, as it is one base from a much larger clone. The rearrangement links TRBV20-1 to TRBJ2-7; 9 nucleotides align to TRBD2. With 4 bases clipped from V and 0 bases from J, the junction kept 4 bases outside the gene matches. The CDR3 runs to 14 residues. Germline-derived CDR1 and CDR2 are DFQATT and SNEGSKA (reference sequence). The CDR3 protein is CSATPSGVSYEQYF. In DNA form, the CDR3 reads TGCAGTGCTACCCCTAGCGGGGTCTCCTACGAGCAGTACTTC.

This clonotype has at least ten counts. V and J are TRBV5-1 and TRBJ1-2, with a weak D call TRBD1 (6 bases). The V gene lost 0 bases and the J gene lost 5 bases, with 8 bases spanning the gap. Per the germline V gene, CDR1 is SGHRS and CDR2 is YFSETQ. The CDR3 runs to 13 residues. CDR3 nucleotides: TGCGCCAGCAGCTTGGAAACAGGGTATGGCTACACCTTC. Translated, it gives CASSLETGYGYTF.

Points on this clonotype: A much larger clone lies a single base off, so this may be a read error. This sequence joins TRBV29-1 and TRBJ1-1, with TRBD1 matching 8 bases. The CDR3 is 16 residues long. Germline CDR1 SQVTM, CDR2 ANQGSEA. The trim removed 3 bases at V and 2 bases at J, leaving 11 bases unmatched. The CDR3 here is CSVDGGQATVNTEAFF. As DNA, the CDR3 is TGCAGCGTTGACGGGGGACAGGCAACCGTTAACACTGAAGCTTTCTTT.

This clonotype has ten or more counts. The V gene is TRBV27, the J gene TRBJ1-6, with 9 bases aligning to TRBD1. The V gene's germline CDR1 is MNHEY and CDR2 SMNVEV (reference sequence). Trimming cost V 6 bases and J 10 bases; bases outside gene matches: 10. This CDR3 has 15 amino acids. CDR3 bases: TGTGCCAGCAGATACTTGGGACAGGGAGAATCACCCCTCCACTTT. Translating gives CASRYLGQGESPLHF.

The chain combines TRBV30 with TRBJ2-1; 14 nucleotides agree with TRBD2. The CDR3 spans 19 residues. V gave up 1 base and J gave up 8 bases; unmatched junction bases: 16. Germline CDR1 is GTSNPN and CDR2 is SVGIG (reference sequence). The CDR3 DNA follows: TGTGCCTGGAGTGCCCCGACTAGCGGGGGGGCCTTCCCCAGTTATGAGCAGTTCTTC. This encodes CAWSAPTSGGAFPSYEQFF.